This T cell receptor (beta chain) stems from a study of CD8 T cells in ankylosing spondylitis. Each TCR beta library was made by quantitative 5'-RACE that incorporated molecular barcodes. MiXCR, applied by TCRdb to the 5' RACE reads, yields one record per CDR3 protein. Seen here are 200,000 to 300,000 distinct CDR3 sequences, less than 10% observed once, and the top ten hold approximately 6.2%. Study results and limitations: Reportedly, disease-linked clones are significantly enriched in ankylosing spondylitis patients' matched synovial fluid. Roughly eight highly homologous variants made up a TCR beta motif that seemed to typify ankylosing spondylitis blood.

Looked up from germline, CDR1 is DFQATT and CDR2 is SNEGSKA (reference sequence). The CDR3 length is 16 residues. Trimming took 1 base from V and 3 from J, leaving 16 bases between them. This clonotype was seen repeatedly, ten times or more. Its antigen is not known. This chain links TRBV20-1 with TRBJ1-5; D not resolved. Sequenced input: blood, either unsorted or a sorted T cell fraction (not recorded which). The sequence was collected from a male donor with ankylosing spondylitis or in good health (not recorded which). DNA of the CDR3: TGCAGTGCTAGAGTTCCGGGTACGAGTCACAATCAGCCCCAGCATTTT. This gives the protein CSARVPGTSHNQPQHF.